This TCR beta chain originates from a study of blood T cell repertoires in COVID-19. In the study overall: The samples span acute and convalescent COVID-19 from the United States, Italy and Spain.

Clones were read by immunoSEQ multiplex PCR, and TCRdb kept only the in-frame ones, dropping some. Of 360,000 or so clones in the sample, approximately 90% were seen once. This clone was recorded once. Other DNA sequences within the sample encode an identical CDR3. CDR1 is MNHEY and CDR2 is SMNVEV in the germline V gene (reference sequence). V shed 3 bases, J shed 7 bases, and the junction held 1 base outside the gene matches. CDR3 size: 14 residues. Recruited during active infection, patients (from Seattle) were subsequently followed longitudinally. Source material: peripheral blood. This clonotype originated in a woman aged 55 to 70 with COVID-19, enrolled during active disease. V gene TRBV27 combines with J gene TRBJ1-6, with 9 bases identical to TRBD1. The CDR3 is CASSLDRGNSPLHF. DNA for the CDR3: TGTGCCAGCAGTTTGGACAGGGGAAATTCACCCCTCCACTTT.